This T cell receptor beta chain derives from a study of shared clonotypes between healthy human individuals. Study-level points and caveats: Naive subsets tended to show greater estimated richness than memory subsets.

The assay used deep level. Produced via immunoSEQ multiplex PCR; TCRdb's table is partial and in-frame only. The sample shows about 750,000 clones, around 93% of them seen only once. CDR3 length: 14 residues. V was clipped by 8 bases and J by 4 bases, with 15 bases between them. The germline CDR1 and CDR2 sequences are SGHNT and YENEEA. Remarks on this clone: As yet, its antigen is unknown.

Terminally differentiated effector memory CD45RA+ cells were excluded by CCR7 positive selection of CD45RO-negative cells. Study donors comprised healthy, HIV-negative adults devoid of recent acute infection or vaccination. The material sequenced was naive CD8+ T cells sorted from blood. This receptor was identified in a man younger than 45 in good health. The chain couples TRBV11-3 to TRBJ1-3, with D perhaps TRBD1 (6 bases). Written as DNA, the CDR3 is TGTGCCAGCTCTCAACAGGGCCCCGGAAACACCATATATTTT. It is translated as CASSQQGPGNTIYF.